The 13 T cell receptor beta chains listed next were all sequenced from one sample in a study of blood T cell repertoires in COVID-19. Assay used: immunoSEQ multiplex PCR; TCRdb lists only in-frame clones, some missing. The repertoire holds some 39,000 clones, approximately 85% seen once, with about 4% in the top ten. The specimen sequenced was peripheral blood. The source of these receptors is a man aged 55 to 70 with acute or convalescent COVID-19.

This clone was seen a few times. The chain couples TRBV5-1 to TRBJ1-1; no clear D gene. Trimming took 0 bases from V and 1 from J, leaving 10 bases between them. The CDR3 loop spans 15 amino acids. The germline CDR1 and CDR2 sequences are SGHRS and YFSETQ. The CDR3 DNA reads TGCGCCAGCAGCTTGGGCGATGGGAGGAACACTGAAGCTTTCTTT. It specifies CASSLGDGRNTEAFF.

This clone was seen just once. The chain employs TRBV7-2 and TRBJ2-3; 10 nucleotides agree with TRBD2. CDR1 is SGHTA and CDR2 is FQGNSA in the germline V gene. Trimming removed 6 bases from V and 2 bases from J; junction bases left unmatched: 2. CDR3 size: 14 residues. Here the CDR3 reads CASSLAGATDTQYF. The CDR3 nucleotides are TGTGCCAGCAGTCTAGCGGGAGCCACAGATACGCAGTATTTT.

J is TRBJ2-1 and V is TRBV9; possible D gene TRBD2, 6 bases. The germline V gene encodes CDR1 SGDLS and CDR2 YYNGEE. The CDR3 covers 15 residues. Between the trimmed V and J ends, which lost 0 bases and 7 bases, there was a span of 14 bases. CDR3 protein: CASSVEVGRWNEQFF. In nucleotides, the CDR3 is TGTGCCAGCAGCGTAGAGGTCGGGAGATGGAATGAGCAGTTCTTC.

In its sample, this clone was seen once. The chain joins TRBV18 to TRBJ2-7, with TRBD1 identical over 8 bases. Germline assignment: CDR1 KGHSH and CDR2 LQKENI. CDR3 size: 14 residues. The V segment lost 3 bases and the J segment 2 bases; nucleotides outside the gene matches: 3. This chain's CDR3 is CASSPATGAYEQYF. DNA for the CDR3: TGTGCCAGCTCACCGGCGACAGGGGCCTACGAGCAGTACTTC.

The chain employs TRBV11-1 and TRBJ2-5; 9 bases map to TRBD2. The CDR3 is made up of 15 amino acids. Germline V CDR1 and CDR2: SGHAT, FQDESV (reference sequence). The J segment lost 4 bases and the V segment lost 5 bases, leaving 8 bases of the junction unmatched. CDR3 amino acids: CASSPRGREGETQYF. For the CDR3, the DNA is TGTGCCAGCAGCCCAAGGGGGCGGGAGGGAGAGACCCAGTACTTC. Looking up the rest from reference TRBV11-1 and TRBJ2-5 gives the full variable domain: EAEVAQSPRYKITEKSQAVAFWCDPISGHATLYWYRQILGQGPELLVQFQDESVVDDSQLPKDRFSAERLKGVDSTLKIQPAELGDSAMYLCASSPRGREGETQYFGPGTRLLVL.

This rearrangement joins TRBV12-3 or TRBV12-4 to TRBJ2-7, with TRBD1 matching over 7 bases. J lost 3 bases, V lost 5 bases, and 1 base had no gene match. This CDR3 is built from 12 residues. The CDR3: CASSRQGYEQYF. The CDR3 DNA reads TGTGCCAGCAGTCGACAGGGCTACGAGCAGTACTTC.

The chain links TRBV6-2 or TRBV6-3 to TRBJ1-5; a weak D match, TRBD1 (6 bases). Deletions cut 5 bases from V and 0 bases from J, with 8 bases between. CDR3 length equals 14 residues. The V gene's germline CDR1 is MNHEY and CDR2 SVGEGT. The DNA of the CDR3 is TGTGCCAGCAGTCCAGGGGATAGCAATCAGCCCCAGCATTTT. Translation: CASSPGDSNQPQHF.

The chain employs TRBV12-3 or TRBV12-4 and TRBJ2-3; the D is unclear. V was pared by 1 base and J by 5 bases, with 7 bases between. This CDR3 contains 13 residues. CDR3: CASSLDIKDTQYF. The CDR3 bases are TGTGCCAGCAGTTTAGATATTAAAGATACGCAGTATTTT.

V gene TRBV6-5 combines with J gene TRBJ2-1; D not certain. CDR3 size: 15 residues. Trimming removed 6 bases from V and 2 bases from J, with 14 bases in between. Germline assignment: CDR1 MNHEY and CDR2 SVGAGI. CDR3 amino acids: CASRPTLIPYNEQFF. The CDR3 DNA reads as TGTGCCAGCAGGCCGACTTTAATCCCCTACAATGAGCAGTTCTTC.

The J gene is TRBJ2-5, the V gene TRBV3-1 (or the pseudogene TRBV3-2), with TRBD2 identical over 11 bases. This CDR3 spans 15 amino acids. The germline V gene encodes CDR1 LGHDT and CDR2 YNNKEL (reference sequence). The J segment lost 6 bases and the V segment lost 2 bases, leaving 5 bases of the junction unmatched. CDR3 nucleotides: TGTGCCAGCAGCCAAAATAGCGGGAGGGCTAAGACCCAGTACTTC. This sequence encodes CASSQNSGRAKTQYF.

The chain carries TRBV5-1 and TRBJ2-1, with TRBD2 matching over 9 bases. The V gene end was trimmed by 7 bases and the J gene end by 6 bases; junction bases not matched to a gene: 11. There are 15 residues in the CDR3. Germline-derived CDR1 and CDR2 are SGHRS and YFSETQ. For the CDR3, the DNA is TGCGCCAGCTCCCCGAGGCGGGAGGGGGCCAATGAGCAGTTCTTC. It encodes CASSPRREGANEQFF.

The V call is TRBV5-4, the J call TRBJ2-7, with 10 bases that match TRBD1. Germline V CDR1 and CDR2: SGHNT, YYREEE (reference sequence). The CDR3 length is 15 residues. V shed 3 bases, J shed 5 bases, and the junction held 8 bases outside the gene matches. CDR3 amino acids: CASSSTGGAGNEQYF. The DNA of the CDR3 is TGTGCCAGCAGCTCGACAGGGGGCGCTGGGAACGAGCAGTACTTC.

The chain is built from TRBV29-1 and TRBJ2-2, with 8 bases that match TRBD1. CDR1 SQVTM and CDR2 ANQGSEA come from the germline V gene. This CDR3 has 14 amino acids. After removal of 5 bases from V and 1 base from J, the junction contained 3 bases not matched to a gene. DNA of the CDR3: TGCAGCGTTAAAGGACAGGGGAACACCGGGGAGCTGTTTTTT. It specifies CSVKGQGNTGELFF.